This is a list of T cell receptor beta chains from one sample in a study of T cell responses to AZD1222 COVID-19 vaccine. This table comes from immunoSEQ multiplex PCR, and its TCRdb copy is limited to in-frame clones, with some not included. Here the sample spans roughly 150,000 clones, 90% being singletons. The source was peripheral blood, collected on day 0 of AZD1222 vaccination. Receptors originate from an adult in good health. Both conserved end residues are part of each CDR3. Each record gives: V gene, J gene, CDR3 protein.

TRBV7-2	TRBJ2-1	CASRVTSGSSYNEQFF
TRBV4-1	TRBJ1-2	CASSPQRQANYGYTF
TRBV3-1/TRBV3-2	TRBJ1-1	CASSQDRWTEAFF
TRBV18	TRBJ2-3	CASSPPDRDSTDTQYF
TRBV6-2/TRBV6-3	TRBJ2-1	CASSYKLAGVIGSYNEQFF
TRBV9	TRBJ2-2	CASSVEEGGELFF
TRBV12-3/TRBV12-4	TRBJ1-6	CASKGGQRSPLHF
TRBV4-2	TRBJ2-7	CASRETAGGNEQYF
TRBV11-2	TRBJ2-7	CASSLELRDIYPRDSYEQYF
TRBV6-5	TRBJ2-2	CASSYVGELFF